These 21 T cell receptor beta chains originate from one sample sequenced in a study of glioma-infiltrating T cells. Using RNA template, CDR3s of TCR alpha and beta were amplified with iRepertoire arm-PCR. TCRdb re-derived calls from the multiplex PCR reads in MiXCR, one entry per CDR3 protein. The data hold about 180,000 distinct CDR3 sequences, with roughly 45% observed a single time. The sequencing sample was made of glioma tissue, nonneoplastic brain tissue, or PBMCs (not recorded which). These TCRs come from a human donor with low-grade glioma or glioblastoma, undergoing nonglioma brain surgery, or in good health (not recorded which).

In its sample, this clonotype was seen many times. The J gene is TRBJ2-7, the V gene TRBV6-1; D may be TRBD1 (6 bases). Germline V gene sequence: CDR1 MNHNS, CDR2 SASEGT. With 6 bases removed from V and 12 bases from J, the gap between germline ends came to 21 bases. CDR3 length: 13 amino acids. CDR3 sequence reads: CASSNRELALGYF. CDR3 nucleotide sequence: TGTGCCAGCAGCAACAGGGAACTGGCCCTGGGGTACTTC.

Points on this clonotype: A read error is possible here, since a much larger clone lies one base away. This CDR3 reads CASSESAVGPKNIQYF. CDR3 in DNA: TGTGCCAGCAGTGAGAGCGCAGTGGGACCCAAAAACATTCAGTACTTC. V gene TRBV6-1 combines with J gene TRBJ2-4, with D tentatively TRBD1 or TRBD2 (5 bases each). This CDR3 comprises 16 residues. V was shortened by 3 bases and J by 2 bases, with 14 bases between the two germline ends. Germline values: CDR1 MNHNS, CDR2 SASEGT.

This clonotype was seen only a few times. The gene calls are TRBV12-3 or TRBV12-4 and TRBJ2-7; 8 bases fit TRBD2. The J segment lost 2 bases and the V segment lost 4 bases, leaving 7 bases of the junction unmatched. There are 15 residues in the CDR3. CDR3 bases: TGTGCCAGCAGTTCCTCACTAGCGGCGGCCTACGAGCAGTACTTC. It encodes CASSSSLAAAYEQYF.

This rearrangement joins TRBV2 to TRBJ1-3; D call uncertain. Germline loops: CDR1 SNHLY, CDR2 FYNNEI. V was shortened by 4 bases and J by 5 bases, with 15 bases between the two germline ends. This CDR3 comprises 15 residues. The CDR3, as DNA: TGTGCCAGCAGTGTAGGCATGCGGATAAGAAACACCATATATTTT. It is translated as CASSVGMRIRNTIYF.

This clonotype was detected many times. The rearrangement uses TRBV28 and TRBJ1-2; no firm D call. This CDR3 contains 13 residues. CDR1 MDHEN and CDR2 SYDVKM come from the germline V gene. Deletions cut 4 bases from V and 5 bases from J, with 11 bases between. CDR3 nucleotides: TGTGCCAGCAGTTCCAACGACATGTATGGCTACACCTTC. Translated, it gives CASSSNDMYGYTF.

This clonotype was found many times. The gene calls are TRBV20-1 and TRBJ2-1, with TRBD2 matching over 8 bases. This CDR3 is built from 14 residues. After removal of 2 bases from V and 5 bases from J, the junction contained 5 bases not matched to a gene. CDR1 DFQATT and CDR2 SNEGSKA come from the germline V gene (reference sequence). The CDR3 protein is CSARWSGRDNEQFF. The CDR3 DNA reads TGCAGTGCTAGATGGAGCGGGAGAGACAATGAGCAGTTCTTC.

The table lists this clonotype with many counts. V and J are TRBV28 and TRBJ1-3, with TRBD1 matching 10 bases. The V and J ends lost 5 bases and 4 bases, in that order; junction bases with no gene match: 5. The length of the CDR3 is 15 residues. Germline loops: CDR1 MDHEN, CDR2 SYDVKM. The CDR3 region is CASSPPGQGGNTIYF. Here the CDR3 DNA reads TGTGCCAGCAGTCCGCCGGGACAGGGGGGAAACACCATATATTTT.

Turning to this clonotype: A much larger clone is a single base away; this may be a read error. The J gene is TRBJ2-1, the V gene TRBV20-1; the D gene could be TRBD1 or TRBD2 (5 bases each). The V gene's germline CDR1 is DFQATT and CDR2 SNEGSKA (reference sequence). The V end was cut by 7 bases, the J end by 7 bases, with 17 bases between. The CDR3 sequence is 13 residues long. CDR3 sequence (DNA): TGCAGTGTTCCACCCCAGGGACCAAATGAGCAGTTCTTC. This encodes CSVPPQGPNEQFF.

This clonotype was counted at least ten times. The chain employs TRBV20-1 and TRBJ2-1; no firm D call. CDR3 length: 12 residues. Trimming stripped 1 base from V and 5 bases from J, with 6 bases between. Germline CDR1 and CDR2: DFQATT and SNEGSKA (reference sequence). This CDR3 reads CSARVGNNEQFF. CDR3 in DNA: TGCAGTGCTAGAGTGGGAAACAATGAGCAGTTCTTC.

This chain joins TRBV9 and TRBJ2-3; a weak D match, TRBD2 (6 bases). Trimming shortened V by 3 bases and J by 3 bases, and 11 bases separated the two germline ends. The CDR3 is 14 amino acids. CDR1 is SGDLS, CDR2 YYNGEE, per germline. CDR3 in DNA: TGTGCCAGCAGCGCGACTAGGTTTACAGATACGCAGTATTTT. Residues: CASSATRFTDTQYF.

This clonotype has more than one count but fewer than ten. V is TRBV19 and J is TRBJ1-1; D uncertain. The CDR3 consists of 11 residues. In germline, CDR1 is LNHDA, CDR2 SQIVND (reference sequence). V was trimmed by 3 bases and J by 10 bases, leaving 9 bases between them. This CDR3 is CASSMGYGAFF. The CDR3 nucleotides are TGTGCCAGTAGTATGGGGTACGGAGCTTTCTTT.

The chain uses TRBV19 and TRBJ1-1; no clear D gene. The CDR3 spans 15 residues. The ends were cut back, 7 bases at V and 0 bases at J, with 15 bases in the middle. In germline, CDR1 is LNHDA, CDR2 SQIVND (reference sequence). CDR3 residues: CASKAPLLMNTEAFF. In DNA, the CDR3 is TGTGCCAGTAAGGCTCCCCTGCTCATGAACACTGAAGCTTTCTTT.

This clonotype was observed once. A much larger clone differs by one base, so this may be a read error. The chain is built from TRBV7-3 and TRBJ2-1, with D tentatively TRBD1 (6 bases). V lost 0 bases and J 8 bases, leaving 14 bases between the germline ends. The length of the CDR3 is 15 residues. Germline CDR1 is SGHTA and CDR2 is FQGTGA. The CDR3 region has the DNA TGTGCCAGCAGCTTAACACTAGGGGGTTATGATGAGCAGTTCTTC. This sequence encodes CASSLTLGGYDEQFF.

This clonotype was seen a few times. CDR3 region: CASSGSRVETQYF. The CDR3 nucleotides are TGTGCCAGCAGTGGGAGTCGCGTGGAGACCCAGTACTTC. The gene calls are TRBV2 and TRBJ2-5; D is unclear. V lost 4 bases and J 5 bases, leaving 11 bases between the germline ends. The CDR3 is 13 amino acids. Germline assignment: CDR1 SNHLY and CDR2 FYNNEI.

In the case of this clonotype: It may be a read error: a sequence one base away is much more abundant. V gene TRBV20-1 combines with J gene TRBJ1-5, with 10 bases that match TRBD1. Looked up from germline, CDR1 is DFQATT and CDR2 is SNEGSKA (reference sequence). With V trimmed by 5 bases and J by 5 bases, 9 bases remained unmatched. There are 15 residues in the CDR3. The CDR3 protein is CSADLGQGDYQPQHF. The CDR3, as DNA: TGCAGTGCTGATTTAGGACAGGGGGATTATCAGCCCCAGCATTTT.

The table lists this clonotype with a few counts. This chain links TRBV5-4 with TRBJ2-3; 11 bases match TRBD2. With 2 bases clipped from V and 5 bases from J, the junction kept 1 base outside the gene matches. Germline V lookup: CDR1 SGHNT, CDR2 YYREEE (reference sequence). This CDR3 is built from 14 residues. The chain's CDR3 is CASSFGLAGDTQYF. DNA for the CDR3: TGTGCCAGCAGCTTTGGACTAGCGGGAGATACGCAGTATTTT.

In its sample, this clonotype was seen a few times. The rearrangement joins TRBV12-3 or TRBV12-4 to TRBJ2-5; 12 nucleotides align to TRBD2. With 6 bases clipped from V and 4 bases from J, the junction kept 9 bases outside the gene matches. The CDR3 consists of 16 residues. As DNA, the CDR3 is TGTGCCAGCAGCCCTAGCGGGAGGGGGGGTGCAGAGACCCAGTACTTC. Amino acid sequence: CASSPSGRGGAETQYF.

A remark on this clonotype: This sequence may be a read error, since a much larger clone differs from it by one base. This chain links TRBV7-8 with TRBJ2-1; D is perhaps TRBD2 (5 bases). CDR1 is SGHVS, CDR2 FQNEAQ, per germline. The CDR3 is 14 residues long. Trimming removed 5 bases from V and 16 bases from J, with 24 bases in between. The CDR3, as DNA: TGTGCCAGCAGCCTTGGGTCGGACTTAGGGAGAAAATTCTTC. Protein product: CASSLGSDLGRKFF.

This clonotype occurred many times. This chain joins TRBV20-1 and TRBJ1-2; TRBD1 matches at 10 bases. V was pared by 3 bases and J by 8 bases, with 12 bases of the junction left unmatched. The V gene's germline CDR1 is DFQATT and CDR2 SNEGSKA (reference sequence). There are 15 residues in the CDR3. The CDR3 nucleotides read TGCAGTGCTAGGGACGCCGGGACAGGGGAAGGAGGCTACACCTTC. Its translation is CSARDAGTGEGGYTF.

In this sample, this clonotype turned up many times. The gene calls are TRBV20-1 and TRBJ2-3; D is possibly TRBD2 (5 bases). V lost 4 bases, J lost 4 bases, and 12 bases lay in between. The CDR3 consists of 13 residues. CDR1 and CDR2 (germline): DFQATT, SNEGSKA (reference sequence). The CDR3 DNA sequence: TGCAGTGCTACCACGGGGATCGCAGATACGCAGTATTTT. It is translated as CSATTGIADTQYF.

The J gene is TRBJ2-2, the V gene TRBV6-4; 12 positions match TRBD2. The CDR3 loop spans 15 amino acids. The V gene's germline CDR1 is MRHNA and CDR2 SNTAGT. J gave up 4 bases and V 6 bases, and 3 bases lay outside the gene matches. The CDR3 reads CASSGLAGSTGELFF. The DNA of the CDR3 is TGTGCCAGCAGCGGACTAGCGGGAAGCACCGGGGAGCTGTTTTTT.